The next 2 T cell receptor beta chains were all read from a single sample in a study of T cell changes during pregnancy in multiple sclerosis. This table comes from immunoSEQ multiplex PCR, and its TCRdb copy is limited to in-frame clones, with some not included. The sample lists roughly 57,000 clones, about 94% occurring once. The sequencing used CD8+ T cells from peripheral blood mononuclear cells, collected after pregnancy. The source of these receptors is a female donor with multiple sclerosis, enrolled in a pregnancy study.

This clone appeared a single time. The CDR3 coding sequence is TGTGCCAGCAGTTTATGGGCAGACCTTGAAGCTTTCTTT. Encoded protein: CASSLWADLEAFF. This sequence joins TRBV27 and TRBJ1-1; D gene uncertain. V was cut by 1 base and J by 7 bases, with 10 bases left in between. From germline, CDR1 is MNHEY and CDR2 SMNVEV (reference sequence). There are 13 residues in the CDR3.

The V call is TRBV9, the J call TRBJ2-7; 10 bases fit TRBD2. Germline V gives CDR1 SGDLS, CDR2 YYNGEE. The CDR3 is 14 residues long. The V segment lost 3 bases and the J segment 8 bases; nucleotides outside the gene matches: 8. CDR3 amino acids: CASSGGGTSAKQYF. In nucleotides, the CDR3 is TGTGCCAGCAGCGGGGGGGGGACTAGCGCGAAGCAGTACTTC.